This T cell receptor beta chain is drawn from a study of T cells in localized non-small cell lung cancer. General observations from the study: In adjacent lung, a median about 50 of the top 100 tumor clones were found. Highest T cell clonality was seen in uninvolved adjacent lung, surpassing that measured in tumor. Longer overall survival associated with higher blood T cell density; shorter survival with higher adjacent-lung clonality.

This clone appeared a single time. As yet, its antigen is unknown. Sequencing used immunoSEQ multiplex PCR; TCRdb keeps in-frame clones, though not all of them. This repertoire shows over 40,000 clones, approximately 90% found once; its top ten account for more than 6%. Germline values: CDR1 MRHNA, CDR2 SNTAGT. The junction had 2 bases not matched to a gene; V was cut back by 3 bases and J by 4 bases. There are 14 residues in the CDR3. The sample was peripheral blood, taken before any cancer treatment. The TCR was taken from a woman between 18 and 55 years old with stage III lung adenocarcinoma. This rearrangement joins TRBV6-4 to TRBJ2-3, with 9 bases matching TRBD2. The CDR3 loop reads CASSERGGADTQYF. The CDR3 DNA reads TGTGCCAGCAGTGAGCGGGGGGGCGCAGATACGCAGTATTTT.